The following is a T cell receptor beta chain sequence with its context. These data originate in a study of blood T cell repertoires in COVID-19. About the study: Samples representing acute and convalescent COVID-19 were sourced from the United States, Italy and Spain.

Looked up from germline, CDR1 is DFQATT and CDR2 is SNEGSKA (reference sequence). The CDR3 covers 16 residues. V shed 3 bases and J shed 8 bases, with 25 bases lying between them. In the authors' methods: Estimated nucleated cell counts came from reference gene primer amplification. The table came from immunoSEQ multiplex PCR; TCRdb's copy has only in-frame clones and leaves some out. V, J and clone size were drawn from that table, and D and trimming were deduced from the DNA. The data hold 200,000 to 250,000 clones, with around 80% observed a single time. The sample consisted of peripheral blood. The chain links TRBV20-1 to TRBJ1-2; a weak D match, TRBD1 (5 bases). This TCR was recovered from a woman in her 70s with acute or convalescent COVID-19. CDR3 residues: CSASTPSRGTIRGYTF. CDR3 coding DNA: TGCAGTGCTAGTACACCCTCGCGGGGGACGATTAGGGGCTACACCTTC.